The 6 T cell receptor beta chains reported below all come from one sample, sequenced in a study of T-cell memory formation after mild COVID-19. TCRdb used MiXCR to reprocess the 5' RACE reads, holding one entry per CDR3 protein. This table has under 300,000 distinct CDR3 sequences, approximately 9% appearing once. Sequencing was performed on PBMCs or a T cell subset sorted from them (not recorded which). These receptors were obtained from a man aged 18 to 29 who had mild COVID-19 (a few samples of this study predate the infection). Cell type and time point are not known.

This clonotype was seen a few times. The chain joins TRBV11-2 to TRBJ2-2; D is ambiguous. Germline V gene sequence: CDR1 SGHAT, CDR2 FQNNGV. The CDR3 is 13 residues long. The germline V and J ends were trimmed by 5 bases and 6 bases, with 10 bases remaining between them. DNA for the CDR3: TGTGCCAGCAGCACCTCGGCGTCCGGGGAGCTGTTTTTT. Translating it yields CASSTSASGELFF.

This clonotype was seen only a few times. The genes are TRBV30 and TRBJ2-3; TRBD1 or TRBD2 may be the D gene (6 bases each). The CDR3 contains 14 residues. V was shortened by 0 bases and J by 5 bases, with 12 bases between the two germline ends. Germline-derived CDR1 and CDR2 are GTSNPN and SVGIG (reference sequence). CDR3 bases: TGTGCCTGGAGTGTAAAGGGGGGCCAAGATACGCAGTATTTT. Its translation is CAWSVKGGQDTQYF.

The chain combines TRBV6-6 with TRBJ2-5; a weak D match, TRBD2 (7 bases). This CDR3 is built from 15 residues. The V end lost 7 bases, the J end lost 2 bases, and 17 bases lay between the germline ends. Germline V CDR1 and CDR2: MNHNY, SVGAGI (reference sequence). CDR3 sequence: CASTVGGPLQETQYF. In DNA, the CDR3 is TGTGCCAGCACCGTGGGGGGGCCCCTACAAGAGACCCAGTACTTC.

This rearrangement joins TRBV5-1 to TRBJ1-2; D unclear. This CDR3 has 14 residues. Germline V gene lookup returns CDR1 SGHRS and CDR2 YFSETQ. Trimming pared 0 bases from V and 6 bases from J, leaving 12 bases between. The chain's CDR3 is CASSLGTVINGYTF. In DNA, the CDR3 is TGCGCCAGCAGCTTGGGTACAGTAATAAATGGCTACACCTTC.

This sequence joins TRBV27 and TRBJ1-6; weak D call: TRBD1 (6 bases). V gave up 3 bases and J gave up 6 bases, with 9 bases separating them. Germline CDR1 reads MNHEY; CDR2 reads SMNVEV (reference sequence). The CDR3 sequence is 14 residues long. The chain's CDR3 is CASSLAGANSPLHF. In nucleotides, the CDR3 is TGTGCCAGCAGTTTGGCAGGGGCTAATTCACCCCTCCACTTT.

The chain uses TRBV10-3 and TRBJ2-5; D may correspond to TRBD1 or TRBD2 (5 bases each). The CDR3 is 15 residues long. V lost 6 bases and J 1 base, leaving 15 bases between the germline ends. Germline V lookup: CDR1 ENHRY, CDR2 SYGVKD. Here the CDR3 reads CAISAGLGPQETQYF. In DNA, the CDR3 is TGTGCCATCAGCGCGGGTTTGGGGCCCCAAGAGACCCAGTACTTC.